The rows below give T cell receptor beta chains drawn from one sample of a study of blood T cells in healthy people across ages. MiXCR, run by TCRdb on the 5' RACE reads, gives a single entry per CDR3 protein. The table includes about 1.5 million distinct CDR3 sequences, 42% detected once. Material for sequencing was blood. These receptors originate from a woman in her late teens or twenties in good health. Each CDR3 is given with its conserved first and last residue. D genes are given only for firm matches. Clone size is given for some rows only: seen once, a few or many times, or a class if the clone is expanded.

D gene	V gene	J gene	clone size	CDR3 protein	CDR3 DNA
-	TRBV2	TRBJ2-3	-	CALGVTDTQYF	TGTGCCCTCGGGGTCACAGATACGCAGTATTTT
-	TRBV20-1	TRBJ2-3	few	CSARFLGGRPPRDTQYF	TGCAGTGCTAGATTCCTTGGGGGGAGACCTCCTCGAGATACGCAGTATTTT
TRBD1	TRBV5-1	TRBJ2-3	many	CASNPGTGGSYTQYF	TGCGCCAGTAACCCCGGGACAGGGGGCTCTTATACGCAGTATTTT
-	TRBV11-3	TRBJ2-1	-	CASRGGGDEQFF	TGTGCCAGCAGGGGAGGGGGGGATGAGCAGTTCTTC
TRBD1	TRBV20-1	TRBJ1-6	-	CSADRGLDNSPLHF	TGCAGTGCTGACAGGGGGCTCGATAATTCACCCCTCCACTTT
-	TRBV21-1	TRBJ2-1	few	CASSKGTSGNRSYNEQFF	TGTGCCAGCAGCAAAGGGACTAGCGGGAATCGGTCCTACAATGAGCAGTTCTTC
TRBD2	TRBV6-5	TRBJ2-1	few	CASSSSGLAVFEQFF	TGTGCCAGCAGCTCCTCGGGACTAGCGGTCTTTGAGCAGTTCTTC
TRBD1	TRBV20-1	TRBJ2-3	few	CSARTGRFGGSTDTQYF	TGCAGTGCTCGGACAGGGAGGTTCGGGGGAAGCACAGATACGCAGTATTTT
TRBD2	TRBV11-3	TRBJ2-1	-	CASSPRTSGGLDEQFF	TGTGCCAGCAGCCCACGGACTAGCGGGGGGTTGGATGAGCAGTTCTTC
-	TRBV27	TRBJ1-1	-	CASSVYQARGTNEAFF	TGTGCCAGCAGTGTTTATCAGGCCAGGGGAACAAATGAAGCTTTCTTT
TRBD1	TRBV25-1	TRBJ1-6	once	CASSDTGVGSPLHF	TGTGCCAGCAGTGACACAGGGGTAGGTTCACCCCTCCACTTT
-	TRBV20-1	TRBJ2-7	-	CSASIGGGDEQYF	TGCAGTGCTAGTATCGGGGGAGGCGACGAGCAGTACTTC
-	TRBV2	TRBJ2-2	once	CASSENPYVSGELFF	TGTGCCAGCAGTGAAAATCCCTATGTCTCCGGGGAGCTGTTTTTT
-	TRBV2	TRBJ2-2	-	CASRGDGTGELFF	TGTGCCAGCAGGGGAGACGGGACCGGGGAGCTGTTTTTT